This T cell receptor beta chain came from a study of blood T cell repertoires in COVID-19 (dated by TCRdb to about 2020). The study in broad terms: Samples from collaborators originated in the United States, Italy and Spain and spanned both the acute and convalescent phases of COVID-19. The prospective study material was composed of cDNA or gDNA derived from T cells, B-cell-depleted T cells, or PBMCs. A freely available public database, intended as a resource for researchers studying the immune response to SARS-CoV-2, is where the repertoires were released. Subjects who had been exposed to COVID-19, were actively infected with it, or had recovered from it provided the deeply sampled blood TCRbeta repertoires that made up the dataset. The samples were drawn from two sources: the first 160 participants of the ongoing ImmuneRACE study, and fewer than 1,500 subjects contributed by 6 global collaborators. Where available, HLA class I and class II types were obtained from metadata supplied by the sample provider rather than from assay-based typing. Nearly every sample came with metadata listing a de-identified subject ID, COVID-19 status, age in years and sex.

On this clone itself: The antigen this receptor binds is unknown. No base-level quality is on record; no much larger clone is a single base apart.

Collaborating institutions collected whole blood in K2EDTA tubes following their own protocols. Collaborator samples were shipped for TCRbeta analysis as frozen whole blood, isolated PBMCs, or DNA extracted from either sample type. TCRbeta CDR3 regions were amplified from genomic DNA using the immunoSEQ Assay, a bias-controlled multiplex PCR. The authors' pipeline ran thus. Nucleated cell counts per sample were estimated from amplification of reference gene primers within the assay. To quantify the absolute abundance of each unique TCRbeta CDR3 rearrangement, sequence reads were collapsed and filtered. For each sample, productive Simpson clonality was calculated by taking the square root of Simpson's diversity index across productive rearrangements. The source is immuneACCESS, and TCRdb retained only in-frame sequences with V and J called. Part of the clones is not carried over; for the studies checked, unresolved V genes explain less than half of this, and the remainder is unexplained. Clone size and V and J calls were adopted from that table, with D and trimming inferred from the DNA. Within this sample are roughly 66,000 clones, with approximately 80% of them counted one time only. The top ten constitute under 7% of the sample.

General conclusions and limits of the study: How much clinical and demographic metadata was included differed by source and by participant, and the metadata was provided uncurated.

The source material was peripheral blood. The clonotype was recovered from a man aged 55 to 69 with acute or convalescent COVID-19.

The DNA sequence follows: TGTGCCAGCTCACCAACAGCGGGGGAGGGCACAGATACGCAGTATTTT. It is translated as CASSPTAGEGTDTQYF. The sequence links TRBV18 to TRBJ2-3; 8 middle bases align to TRBD2. The CDR3 numbers 16 residues from cysteine through phenylalanine. The kept DNA is CDR3 alone, 48 bases in frame from the first base. CDR1 and CDR2 are read off the germline V gene as KGHSH and LQKENI. For this chain, trimming is 2 bases at the V end and 1 base at the J end, and the number of junction bases without a gene match is 5.